The rows below give T cell receptor beta chains drawn from one sample of a study of OX40 agonist ivuxolimab in advanced cancers. Assay used: immunoSEQ multiplex PCR; TCRdb lists only in-frame clones, some missing. Here the sample spans roughly 61,000 clones, 75% to 90% being singletons. The source was CD4+ or CD8+ T cells sorted from blood, collected in a trial of the OX40 agonist ivuxolimab. The receptors shown here come from an adult with an advanced solid tumor such as melanoma, head and neck, liver or kidney cancer. Each CDR3 is given with its conserved first and last residue. A D gene is named only where the DNA matches it firmly. A row's size may be missing; if present it is once, few, many or a size class.

clone_size	v_call	d_call	j_call	cdr3_aa	cdr3_nt
many	TRBV28	TRBD1	TRBJ2-7	CASRGRGTGDYEQYF	TGTGCCAGCAGGGGTAGGGGGACAGGCGACTACGAGCAGTACTTC
NA	TRBV2	TRBD1	TRBJ2-2	CASSDQGAPGELFF	TGTGCCAGCAGTGATCAGGGGGCCCCCGGGGAGCTGTTTTTT
NA	TRBV19	NA	TRBJ2-7	CASSNQGTEQYF	TGTGCCAGTAGTAACCAGGGAACCGAGCAGTACTTC
NA	TRBV25-1	NA	TRBJ2-5	CASSVGQETQYF	TGTGCCAGCAGTGTAGGACAAGAGACCCAGTACTTC
NA	TRBV6-5	NA	TRBJ2-6	CASSKAGNTLLAF	TGTGCCAGCAGTAAGGCGGGCAACACTCTCCTGGCTTTC
NA	TRBV7-8	TRBD1	TRBJ2-7	CASSPDRGRTDEQYF	TGTGCCAGCAGCCCGGACAGGGGGCGGACTGACGAGCAGTACTTC
NA	TRBV15	TRBD1	TRBJ1-1	CATSSPTGVETEAFF	TGTGCCACCAGCAGCCCGACAGGGGTTGAGACTGAAGCTTTCTTT
once	TRBV11-2	NA	TRBJ2-5	CASSSSETQYF	TGTGCCAGCAGCTCTAGCGAGACCCAGTACTTC
NA	TRBV15	NA	TRBJ2-6	CATSRGRSSGANVLTF	TGTGCCACCAGCAGAGGCCGGTCCTCTGGGGCCAACGTCCTGACTTTC
NA	TRBV7-2	TRBD1	TRBJ1-1	CASSPATGRTEAFF	TGTGCCAGCAGCCCCGCGACAGGGCGCACTGAAGCTTTCTTT
NA	TRBV20-1	NA	TRBJ1-1	CSARRMEAFF	TGCAGTGCTCGTCGGATGGAAGCTTTCTTT
NA	TRBV7-6	NA	TRBJ2-5	CASSSTPTSETQYF	TGTGCCAGCAGCTCCACCCCCACATCAGAGACCCAGTACTTC
NA	TRBV11-2	NA	TRBJ2-7	CASSRPGALRYEQYF	TGTGCCAGCAGCCGCCCGGGGGCTCTCCGGTACGAGCAGTACTTC
once	TRBV19	NA	TRBJ2-7	CASSIDLTVGQYF	TGTGCCAGTAGTATAGATCTCACCGTTGGGCAGTACTTC
NA	TRBV5-4	TRBD1	TRBJ1-4	CASSSRTGVNEKLFF	TGTGCCAGCAGCAGTAGGACAGGGGTTAATGAAAAACTGTTTTTT
NA	TRBV7-2	TRBD1	TRBJ2-7	CASSSPGQGDEQYF	TGTGCCAGCAGCTCGCCGGGACAGGGGGACGAGCAGTACTTC
NA	TRBV30	NA	TRBJ1-5	CACQTRGGINQPQHF	TGTGCCTGTCAAACCCGGGGGGGAATCAATCAGCCCCAGCATTTT
NA	TRBV6-5	NA	TRBJ1-2	CASRYTAGYGYTF	TGTGCCAGCAGGTACACAGCAGGCTATGGCTACACCTTC
NA	TRBV30	NA	TRBJ2-1	CAWSTQGRSSYNEQFF	TGTGCCTGGAGTACCCAAGGACGGAGCTCCTACAATGAGCAGTTCTTC